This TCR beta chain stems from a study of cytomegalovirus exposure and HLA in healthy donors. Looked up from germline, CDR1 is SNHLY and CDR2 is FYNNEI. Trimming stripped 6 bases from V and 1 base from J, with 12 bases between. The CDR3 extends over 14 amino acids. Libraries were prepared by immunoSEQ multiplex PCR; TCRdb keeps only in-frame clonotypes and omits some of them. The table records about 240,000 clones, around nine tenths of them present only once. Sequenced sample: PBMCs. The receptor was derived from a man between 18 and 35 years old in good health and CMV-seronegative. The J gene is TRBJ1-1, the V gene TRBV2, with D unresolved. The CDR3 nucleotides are TGTGCCAGCAGGACGTGGAGGGCGAACACTGAAGCTTTCTTT. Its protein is CASRTWRANTEAFF. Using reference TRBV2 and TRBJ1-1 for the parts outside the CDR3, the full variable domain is EPEVTQTPSHQVTQMGQEVILRCVPISNHLYFYWYRQILGQKVEFLVSFYNNEISEKSEIFDDQFSVERPDGSNFTLKIRSTKLEDSAMYFCASRTWRANTEAFFGQGTRLTVV.